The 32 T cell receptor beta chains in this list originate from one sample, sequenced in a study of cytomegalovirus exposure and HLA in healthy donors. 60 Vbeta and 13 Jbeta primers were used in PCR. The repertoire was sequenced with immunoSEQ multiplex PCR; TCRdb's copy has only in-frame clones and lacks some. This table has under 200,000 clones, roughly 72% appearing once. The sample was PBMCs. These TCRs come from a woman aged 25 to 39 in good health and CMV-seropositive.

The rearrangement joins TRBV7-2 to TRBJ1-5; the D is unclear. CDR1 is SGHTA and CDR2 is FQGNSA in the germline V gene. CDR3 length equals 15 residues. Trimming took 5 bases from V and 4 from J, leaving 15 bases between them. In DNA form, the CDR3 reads TGTGCCAGCAGCAAAGACGCAGGTGGGAATCAGCCCCAGCATTTT. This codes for CASSKDAGGNQPQHF.

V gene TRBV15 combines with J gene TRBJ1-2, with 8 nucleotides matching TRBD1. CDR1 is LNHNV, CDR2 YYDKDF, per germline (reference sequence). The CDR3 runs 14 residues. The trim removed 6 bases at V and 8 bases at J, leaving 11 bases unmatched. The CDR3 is CATSKPTGALGYTF. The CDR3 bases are TGTGCCACCAGTAAACCGACAGGGGCGCTCGGCTACACCTTC.

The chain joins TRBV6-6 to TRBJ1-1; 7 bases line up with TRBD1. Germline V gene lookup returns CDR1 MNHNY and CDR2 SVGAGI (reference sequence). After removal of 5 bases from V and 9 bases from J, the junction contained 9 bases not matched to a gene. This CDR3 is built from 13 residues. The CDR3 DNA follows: TGTGCCAGCAGTCCCACGTTACAGGGGAAAGCTTTCTTT. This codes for CASSPTLQGKAFF.

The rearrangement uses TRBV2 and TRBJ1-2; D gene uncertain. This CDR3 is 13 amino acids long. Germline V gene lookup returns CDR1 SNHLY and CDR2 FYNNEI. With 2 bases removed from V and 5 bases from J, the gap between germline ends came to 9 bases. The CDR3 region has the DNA TGTGCCAGCAGTGAAACAGTAAATTATGGCTACACCTTC. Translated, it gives CASSETVNYGYTF.

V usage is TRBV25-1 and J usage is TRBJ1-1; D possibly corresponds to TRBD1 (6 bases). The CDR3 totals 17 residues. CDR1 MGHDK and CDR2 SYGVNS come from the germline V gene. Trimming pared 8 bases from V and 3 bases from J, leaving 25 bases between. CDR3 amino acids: CASSEFMFTTGDTEAFF. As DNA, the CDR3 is TGTGCCAGCTCAGAATTTATGTTTACGACAGGTGACACTGAAGCTTTCTTT.

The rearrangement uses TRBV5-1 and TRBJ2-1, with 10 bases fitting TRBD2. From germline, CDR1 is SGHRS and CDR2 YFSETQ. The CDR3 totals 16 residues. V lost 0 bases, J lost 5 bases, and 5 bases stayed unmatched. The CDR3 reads CASSLGGTSDHNEQFF. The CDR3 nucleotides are TGCGCCAGCAGCTTGGGTGGGACTAGCGATCACAATGAGCAGTTCTTC.

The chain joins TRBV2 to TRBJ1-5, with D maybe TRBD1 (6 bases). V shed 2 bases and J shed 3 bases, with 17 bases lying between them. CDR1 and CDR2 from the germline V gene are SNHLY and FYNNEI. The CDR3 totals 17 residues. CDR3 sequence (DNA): TGTGCCAGCAGTGAATGGCCAGGGGAGAATAACAATCAGCCCCAGCATTTT. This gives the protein CASSEWPGENNNQPQHF.

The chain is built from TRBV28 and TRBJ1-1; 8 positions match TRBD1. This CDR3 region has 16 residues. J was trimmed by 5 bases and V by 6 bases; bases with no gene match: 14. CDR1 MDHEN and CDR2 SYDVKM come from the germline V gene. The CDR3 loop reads CASSRTQGARGTEAFF. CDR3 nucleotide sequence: TGTGCCAGCAGCCGTACTCAGGGGGCGCGGGGGACTGAAGCTTTCTTT.

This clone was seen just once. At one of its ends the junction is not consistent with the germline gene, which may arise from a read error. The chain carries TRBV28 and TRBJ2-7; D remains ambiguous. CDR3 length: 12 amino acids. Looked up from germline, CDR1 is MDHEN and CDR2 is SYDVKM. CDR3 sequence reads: CASSLGPHEQYF. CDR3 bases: TGTGCCAGCAGTTTAGGGCCCCACGAACAGTACTTC.

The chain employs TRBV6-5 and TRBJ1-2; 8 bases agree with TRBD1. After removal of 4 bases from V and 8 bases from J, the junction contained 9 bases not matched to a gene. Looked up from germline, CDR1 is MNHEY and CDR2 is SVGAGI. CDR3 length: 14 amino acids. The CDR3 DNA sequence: TGTGCCAGCAGTTCCCTAGACAGGGGTGGCGGCTACACCTTC. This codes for CASSSLDRGGGYTF.

In DNA, the CDR3 is TGTGCCAGCAGTTTAAACCAGGGGAACTATGGCTACACCTTC. Protein product: CASSLNQGNYGYTF. The chain recombines TRBV27 with TRBJ1-2; D is perhaps TRBD1 (6 bases). Germline V CDR1 and CDR2: MNHEY, SMNVEV (reference sequence). V lost 2 bases and J lost 2, with 9 bases in between. CDR3 length: 14 amino acids.

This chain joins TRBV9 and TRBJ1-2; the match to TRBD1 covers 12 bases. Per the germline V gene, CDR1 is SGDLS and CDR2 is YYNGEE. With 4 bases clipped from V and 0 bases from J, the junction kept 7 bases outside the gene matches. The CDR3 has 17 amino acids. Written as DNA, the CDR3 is TGTGCCAGCAGCACAGGCCGGGACAGGGGGCCTAACTATGGCTACACCTTC. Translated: CASSTGRDRGPNYGYTF.

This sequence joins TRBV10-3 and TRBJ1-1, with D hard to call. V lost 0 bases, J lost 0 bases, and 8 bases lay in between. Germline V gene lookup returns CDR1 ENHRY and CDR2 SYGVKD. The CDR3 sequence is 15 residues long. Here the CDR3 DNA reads TGTGCCATCAGTGAGTCAGAGGCCATGAACACTGAAGCTTTCTTT. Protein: CAISESEAMNTEAFF.

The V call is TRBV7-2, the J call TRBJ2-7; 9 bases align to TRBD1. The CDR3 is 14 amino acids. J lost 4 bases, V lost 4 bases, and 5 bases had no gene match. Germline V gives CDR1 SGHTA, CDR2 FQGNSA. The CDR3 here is CASSSGTGRYEQYF. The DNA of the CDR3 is TGTGCCAGCAGCTCCGGGACAGGGAGGTACGAGCAGTACTTC.

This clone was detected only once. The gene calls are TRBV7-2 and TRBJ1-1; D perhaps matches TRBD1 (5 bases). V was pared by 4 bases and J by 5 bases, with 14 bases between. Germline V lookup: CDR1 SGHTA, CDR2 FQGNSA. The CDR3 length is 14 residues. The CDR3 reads CASSSPLRGTEAFF. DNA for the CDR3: TGTGCCAGCAGCTCACCCCTACGGGGGACTGAAGCTTTCTTT.

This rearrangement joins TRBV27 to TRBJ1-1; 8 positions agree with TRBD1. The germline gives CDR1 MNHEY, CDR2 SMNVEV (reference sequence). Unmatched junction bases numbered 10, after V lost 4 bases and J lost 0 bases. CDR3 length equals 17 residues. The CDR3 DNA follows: TGTGCCAGCAGTTATAACAGGGGGACCCTAATGAACACTGAAGCTTTCTTT. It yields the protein CASSYNRGTLMNTEAFF.

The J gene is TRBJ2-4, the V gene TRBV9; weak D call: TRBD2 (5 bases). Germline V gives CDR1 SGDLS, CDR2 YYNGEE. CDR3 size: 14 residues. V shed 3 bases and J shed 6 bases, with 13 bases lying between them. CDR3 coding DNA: TGTGCCAGCAGCGATCGGGGTGTCGGAAACATTCAGTACTTC. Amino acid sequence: CASSDRGVGNIQYF.

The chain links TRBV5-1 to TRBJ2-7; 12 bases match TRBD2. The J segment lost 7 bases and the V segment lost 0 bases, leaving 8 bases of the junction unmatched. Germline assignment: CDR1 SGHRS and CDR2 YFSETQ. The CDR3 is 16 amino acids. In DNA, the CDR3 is TGCGCCAGCAGCTTGGGGCAGACTAGCGGGAGTGTGGAGCAGTACTTC. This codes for CASSLGQTSGSVEQYF.

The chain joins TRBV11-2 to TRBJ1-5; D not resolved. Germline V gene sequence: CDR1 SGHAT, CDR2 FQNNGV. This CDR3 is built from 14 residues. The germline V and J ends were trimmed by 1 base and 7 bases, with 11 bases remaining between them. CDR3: CASSLVPREQPQHF. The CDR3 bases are TGTGCCAGCAGCTTAGTCCCCCGGGAGCAGCCCCAGCATTTT.

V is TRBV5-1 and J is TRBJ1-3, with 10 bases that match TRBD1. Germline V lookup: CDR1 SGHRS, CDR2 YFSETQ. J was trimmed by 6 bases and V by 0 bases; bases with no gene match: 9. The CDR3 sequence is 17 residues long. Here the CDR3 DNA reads TGCGCCAGCAGCTTGGGTTTCGGGACAGGGGTTCCAAACACCATATATTTT. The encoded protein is CASSLGFGTGVPNTIYF.

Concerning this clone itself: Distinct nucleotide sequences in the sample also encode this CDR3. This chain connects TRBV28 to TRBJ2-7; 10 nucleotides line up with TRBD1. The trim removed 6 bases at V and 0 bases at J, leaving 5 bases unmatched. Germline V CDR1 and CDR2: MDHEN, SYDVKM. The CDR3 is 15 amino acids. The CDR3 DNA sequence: TGTGCCAGCAGCCCCGGGACAGGGGTCTCCTACGAGCAGTACTTC. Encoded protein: CASSPGTGVSYEQYF.

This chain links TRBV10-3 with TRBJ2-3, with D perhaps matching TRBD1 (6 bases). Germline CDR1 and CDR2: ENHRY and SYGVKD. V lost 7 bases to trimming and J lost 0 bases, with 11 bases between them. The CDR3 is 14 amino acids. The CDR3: CAIKGGQSTDTQYF. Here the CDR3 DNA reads TGTGCCATCAAAGGGGGTCAGAGCACAGATACGCAGTATTTT.

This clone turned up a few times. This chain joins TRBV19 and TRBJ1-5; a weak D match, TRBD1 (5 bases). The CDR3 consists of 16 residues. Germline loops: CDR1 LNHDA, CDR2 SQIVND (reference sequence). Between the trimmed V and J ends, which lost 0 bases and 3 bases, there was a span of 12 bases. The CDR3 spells CASSIESGRVNQPQHF. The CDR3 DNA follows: TGTGCCAGTAGTATAGAGTCAGGCAGGGTCAATCAGCCCCAGCATTTT.

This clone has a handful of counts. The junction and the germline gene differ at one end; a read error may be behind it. The CDR3 protein is CSVEGEGRETQYF. The DNA of the CDR3 is TGCAGCGTCGAAGGGGAAGGGAGAGAGACCCAGTACTTC. The V call is TRBV29-1, the J call TRBJ2-5; D possibly uses TRBD1 or TRBD2 (5 bases each). In germline, CDR1 is SQVTM, CDR2 ANQGSEA. The CDR3 is made up of 13 amino acids.

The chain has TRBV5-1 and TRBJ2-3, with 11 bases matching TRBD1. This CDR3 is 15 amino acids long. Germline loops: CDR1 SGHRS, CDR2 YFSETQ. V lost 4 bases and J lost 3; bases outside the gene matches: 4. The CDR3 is CASSRGQGGTDTQYF. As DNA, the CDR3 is TGCGCCAGCAGCCGGGGACAGGGGGGAACAGATACGCAGTATTTT.

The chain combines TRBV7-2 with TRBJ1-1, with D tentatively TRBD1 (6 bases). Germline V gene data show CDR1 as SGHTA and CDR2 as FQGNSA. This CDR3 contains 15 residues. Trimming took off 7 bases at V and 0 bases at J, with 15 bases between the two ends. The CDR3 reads CASNFIGGMNTEAFF. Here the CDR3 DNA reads TGTGCCAGCAACTTCATAGGGGGTATGAACACTGAAGCTTTCTTT.

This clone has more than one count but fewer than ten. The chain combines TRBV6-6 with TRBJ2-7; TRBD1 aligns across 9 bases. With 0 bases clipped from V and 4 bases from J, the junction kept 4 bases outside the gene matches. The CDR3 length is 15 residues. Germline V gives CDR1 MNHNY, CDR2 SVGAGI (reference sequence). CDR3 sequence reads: CASSYSRGQGYEQYF. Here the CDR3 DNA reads TGTGCCAGCAGTTACTCGAGGGGACAGGGTTACGAGCAGTACTTC.

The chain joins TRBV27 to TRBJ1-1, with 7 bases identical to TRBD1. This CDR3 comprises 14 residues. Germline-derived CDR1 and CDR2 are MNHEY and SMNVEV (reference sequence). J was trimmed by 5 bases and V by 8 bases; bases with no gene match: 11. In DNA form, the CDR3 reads TGTGCCAGCGTGAACACAGGGGTCGAAACTGAAGCTTTCTTT. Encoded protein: CASVNTGVETEAFF.

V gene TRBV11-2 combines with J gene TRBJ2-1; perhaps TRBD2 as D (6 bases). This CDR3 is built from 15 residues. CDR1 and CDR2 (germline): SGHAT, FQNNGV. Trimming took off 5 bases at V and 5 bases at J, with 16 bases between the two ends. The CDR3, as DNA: TGTGCCAGCAGCCTTAGTACTAGCACCGACAATGAGCAGTTCTTC. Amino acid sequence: CASSLSTSTDNEQFF.

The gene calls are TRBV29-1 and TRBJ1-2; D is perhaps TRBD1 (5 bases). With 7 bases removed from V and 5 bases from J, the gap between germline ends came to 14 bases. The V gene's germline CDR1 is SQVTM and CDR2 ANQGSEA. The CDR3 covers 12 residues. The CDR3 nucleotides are TGCAGCGGGCAGGGAGGTGCTTATGGCTACACCTTC. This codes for CSGQGGAYGYTF.

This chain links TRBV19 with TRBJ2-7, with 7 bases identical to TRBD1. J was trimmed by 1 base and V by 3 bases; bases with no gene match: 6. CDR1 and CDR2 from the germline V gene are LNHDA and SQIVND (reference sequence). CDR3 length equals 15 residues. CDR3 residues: CASSMKDRPSYEQYF. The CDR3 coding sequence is TGTGCCAGTAGTATGAAGGACAGGCCGTCCTACGAGCAGTACTTC. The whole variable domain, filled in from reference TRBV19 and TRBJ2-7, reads DGGITQSPKYLFRKEGQNVTLSCEQNLNHDAMYWYRQDPGQGLRLIYYSQIVNDFQKGDIAEGYSVSREKKESFPLTVTSAQKNPTAFYLCASSMKDRPSYEQYFGPGTRLTVT.

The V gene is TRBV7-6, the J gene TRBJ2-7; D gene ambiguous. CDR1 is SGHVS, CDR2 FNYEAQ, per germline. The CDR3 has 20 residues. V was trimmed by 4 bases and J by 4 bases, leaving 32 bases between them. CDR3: CASSSHDVLQSERSQYEQYF. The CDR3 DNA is TGTGCCAGCAGCTCACACGATGTCCTTCAGTCGGAGCGCAGTCAGTACGAGCAGTACTTC.